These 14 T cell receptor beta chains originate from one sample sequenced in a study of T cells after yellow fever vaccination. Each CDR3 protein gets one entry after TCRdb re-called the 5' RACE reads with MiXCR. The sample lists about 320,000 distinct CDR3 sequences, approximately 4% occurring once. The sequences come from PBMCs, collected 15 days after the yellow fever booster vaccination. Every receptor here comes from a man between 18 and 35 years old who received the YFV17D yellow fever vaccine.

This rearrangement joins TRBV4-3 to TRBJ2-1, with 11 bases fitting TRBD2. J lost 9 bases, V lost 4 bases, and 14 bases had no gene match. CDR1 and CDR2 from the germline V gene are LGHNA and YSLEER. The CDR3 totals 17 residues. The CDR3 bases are TGCGCCAGCAGCCGGGTTATAGCGGGGGGGCAAAAAGGTGAGCAGTTCTTC. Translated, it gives CASSRVIAGGQKGEQFF.

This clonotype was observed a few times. CDR3 sequence reads: CASSPITDRGRPYV. DNA for the CDR3: TGTGCCAGCAGTCCGATCACTGACAGAGGGAGGCCGTACGTC. The V and J genes are TRBV6-5 and TRBJ2-7; weak D call: TRBD2 (6 bases). Trimming removed 5 bases at V and 12 bases at J, with 23 bases between. Germline CDR1 is MNHEY and CDR2 is SVGAGI. The CDR3 runs 14 residues.

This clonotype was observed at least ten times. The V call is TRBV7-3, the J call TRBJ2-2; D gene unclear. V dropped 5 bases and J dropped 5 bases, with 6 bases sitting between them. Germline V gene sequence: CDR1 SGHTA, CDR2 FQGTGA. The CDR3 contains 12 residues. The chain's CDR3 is CASSTRTGELFF. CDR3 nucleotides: TGTGCCAGCAGCACAAGGACCGGGGAGCTGTTTTTT.

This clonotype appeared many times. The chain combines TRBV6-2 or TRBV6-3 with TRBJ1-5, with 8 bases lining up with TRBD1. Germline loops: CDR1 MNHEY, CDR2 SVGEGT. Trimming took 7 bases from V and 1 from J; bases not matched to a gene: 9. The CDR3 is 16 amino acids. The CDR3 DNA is TGTGCCAGCACCTATGGAGGACAGGGAAGCAATCAGCCCCAGCATTTT. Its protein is CASTYGGQGSNQPQHF.

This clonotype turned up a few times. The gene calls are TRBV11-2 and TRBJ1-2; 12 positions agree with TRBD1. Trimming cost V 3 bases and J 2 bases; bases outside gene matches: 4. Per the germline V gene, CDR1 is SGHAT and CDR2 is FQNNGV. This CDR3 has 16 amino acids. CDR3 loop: CASSLRGTGGNYGYTF. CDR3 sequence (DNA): TGTGCCAGCAGCTTGCGAGGGACAGGGGGCAACTATGGCTACACCTTC.

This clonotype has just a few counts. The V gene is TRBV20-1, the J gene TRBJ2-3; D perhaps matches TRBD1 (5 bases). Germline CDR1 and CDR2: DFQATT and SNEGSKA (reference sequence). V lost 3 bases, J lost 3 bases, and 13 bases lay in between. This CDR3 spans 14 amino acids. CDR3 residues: CSASGRTRTDTQYF. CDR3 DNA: TGCAGTGCTAGCGGTCGGACAAGAACAGATACGCAGTATTTT.

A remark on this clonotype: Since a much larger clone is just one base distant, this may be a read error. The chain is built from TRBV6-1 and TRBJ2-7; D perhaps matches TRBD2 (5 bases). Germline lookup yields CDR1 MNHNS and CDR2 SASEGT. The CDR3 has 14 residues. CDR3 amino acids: CVSRDPGLPYEQYV. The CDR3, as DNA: TGTGTCAGCAGAGACCCCGGACTTCCCTACGAGCAGTACGTC.

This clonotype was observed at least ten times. The CDR3 sequence: CASSSQGWGSPLHF. The CDR3 region has the DNA TGTGCCAGCAGCAGCCAGGGGTGGGGATCACCCCTCCACTTT. The chain employs TRBV7-9 and TRBJ1-6, with D possibly TRBD1 on 6 matching bases. Germline V gene sequence: CDR1 SEHNR, CDR2 FQNEAQ (reference sequence). This CDR3 spans 14 amino acids. Deletions cut 5 bases from V and 10 bases from J, with 15 bases between.

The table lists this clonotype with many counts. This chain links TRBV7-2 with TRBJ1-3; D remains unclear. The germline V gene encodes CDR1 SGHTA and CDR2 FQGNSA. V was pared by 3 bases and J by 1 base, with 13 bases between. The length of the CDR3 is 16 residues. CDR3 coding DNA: TGTGCCAGCAGCTTCGTGGCGGGCTTATCTGGAAACACCATATATTTT. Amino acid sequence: CASSFVAGLSGNTIYF.

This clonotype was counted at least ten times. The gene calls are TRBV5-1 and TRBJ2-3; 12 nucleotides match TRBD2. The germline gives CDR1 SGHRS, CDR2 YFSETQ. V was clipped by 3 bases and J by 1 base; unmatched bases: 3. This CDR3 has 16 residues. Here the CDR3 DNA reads TGCGCCAGCAGCTCTTGGACTAGCGGGGGCACAGATACGCAGTATTTT. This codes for CASSSWTSGGTDTQYF.

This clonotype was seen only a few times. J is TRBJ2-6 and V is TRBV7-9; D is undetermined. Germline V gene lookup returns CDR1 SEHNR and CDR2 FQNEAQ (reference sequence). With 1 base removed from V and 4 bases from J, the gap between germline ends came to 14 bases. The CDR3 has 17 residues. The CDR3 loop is CASSLGIGLPGANVLTF. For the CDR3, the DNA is TGTGCCAGCAGCTTAGGTATTGGCCTCCCGGGGGCCAACGTCCTGACTTTC.

The chain's CDR3 is CASSPFRLAGEQFF. The CDR3 nucleotides are TGTGCCAGCAGTCCGTTCCGACTAGCGGGGGAGCAGTTCTTC. The rearrangement uses TRBV6-5 and TRBJ2-1; TRBD2 matches 11 bases. CDR1 is MNHEY and CDR2 is SVGAGI in the germline V gene. The CDR3 is 14 amino acids. After removal of 5 bases from V and 10 bases from J, the junction contained 7 bases not matched to a gene.

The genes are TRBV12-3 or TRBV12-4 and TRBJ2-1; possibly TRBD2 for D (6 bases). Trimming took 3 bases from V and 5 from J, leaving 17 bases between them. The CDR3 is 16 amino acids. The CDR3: CASSFPAGTNDNEQFF. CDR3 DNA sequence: TGTGCCAGCAGTTTTCCGGCGGGGACGAACGACAATGAGCAGTTCTTC.

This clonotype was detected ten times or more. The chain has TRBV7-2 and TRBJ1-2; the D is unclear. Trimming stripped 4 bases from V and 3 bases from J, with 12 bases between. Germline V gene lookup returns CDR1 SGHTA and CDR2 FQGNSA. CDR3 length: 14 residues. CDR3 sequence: CASSSRSGDYGYTF. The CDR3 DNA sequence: TGTGCCAGCAGCTCACGATCAGGAGACTATGGCTACACCTTC.